A selection of T cell receptor beta chains follows, all from one sample in a study of CD8+ T cells in alopecia areata. TCRdb's table, derived via immunoSEQ multiplex PCR, lists solely in-frame clones and lacks some. The top ten clones hold roughly 0.92% of a sample with roughly 140,000 clones, around 51% of them seen once. Specimen: CD4+ T cells sorted from blood, collected at week 0. These receptors came from a human donor with alopecia areata. CDR3s include the opening cysteine and the closing phenylalanine or tryptophan. D genes are given only for firm matches. The listing skips clone size in some rows; elsewhere it reads once, few, many or a size class.

NA TRBJ2-6 NA TRBV11-3 TGTGCCAGCAGCGGAAGGGGGTCTGGGGCCAACGTCCTGACTTTC CASSGRGSGANVLTF
NA TRBJ1-2 few TRBV25-1 TGTGCCAGCAGTTCTACCAACAGTGACCTTAACTATGGCTACACCTTC CASSSTNSDLNYGYTF
TRBD1 TRBJ1-1 NA TRBV5-1 TGCGCCAGCAGCCCCGGACAGGGAGTCGCTGAAGCTTTCTTT CASSPGQGVAEAFF
NA TRBJ1-1 NA TRBV28 TGTGCCAGCAGTCACGCCGGGATAACGGGGAACACTGAAGCTTTCTTT CASSHAGITGNTEAFF
NA TRBJ2-5 NA TRBV10-2 TGCGCCAGCAGTGCCGTTCCTCTCCAAGAGACCCAGTACTTC CASSAVPLQETQYF
TRBD2 TRBJ2-1 NA TRBV19 TGTGCCAGTAGTATAGGAGGCGGGAGTGGGTACAATGAGCAGTTCTTC CASSIGGGSGYNEQFF
TRBD1 TRBJ2-5 few TRBV7-9 TGTGCCAGCAGCAAAGGACAGGGCACCCAAGAGACCCAGTACTTC CASSKGQGTQETQYF
TRBD1 TRBJ2-7 NA TRBV7-2 TGTGCCAGCAGCTTAGGATCCACCAACAGGGGCTCCTACGAGCAGTACTTC CASSLGSTNRGSYEQYF
NA TRBJ2-7 NA TRBV19 TGTGCCAGTAAGTCTGCAACTACTTACGAGCAGTACTTC CASKSATTYEQYF
NA TRBJ2-3 NA TRBV29-1 TGCAGCGTTGTAGGGGCCATTGGAGCGGATACGCAGTATTTT CSVVGAIGADTQYF
NA TRBJ1-3 few TRBV18 TGTGCCAGCTCACCCCGGCAGGGATCTGGAAACACCATATATTTT CASSPRQGSGNTIYF